The clone carrying this T cell receptor (beta chain) was picked up a small number of times. The entry originates in a study of OX40 agonist ivuxolimab in advanced cancers. Looking at the study overall: Ivuxolimab was administered intravenously to patients at 0.01 to 10 mg/kg every 2 weeks.

Samples of blood were obtained at baseline, on cycle 4 day 1, and on cycle 7 day 1. Using immunoSEQ multiplex PCR, the repertoire was profiled, and TCRdb retains in-frame clones only, with some absent. The profile shows fewer than 90,000 clones, around 90% of them singletons. The CDR3 totals 14 residues. Trimming took 6 bases from V and 8 from J, leaving 16 bases between them. Germline CDR1 is MNHEY and CDR2 is SVGAGI. The rearrangement links TRBV6-5 to TRBJ1-4; D remains ambiguous. The sample was CD4+ or CD8+ T cells sorted from blood, taken in a trial of the OX40 agonist ivuxolimab. This receptor was identified in an adult with an advanced solid tumor such as melanoma, head and neck, liver or kidney cancer. CDR3 sequence: CASRPGSAREKLFF. CDR3 in DNA: TGTGCCAGCAGACCGGGATCTGCGCGGGAAAAACTGTTTTTT.